These T cell receptor beta chains were read from a single sample in a study of blood T cell repertoires in COVID-19. Generated by immunoSEQ multiplex PCR, the TCRdb table keeps only in-frame clones and is missing some. The repertoire holds more than 200,000 clones, with 88% as singletons. The sequenced sample consisted of peripheral blood. Source of these receptors: a man in his 70s with acute or convalescent COVID-19. CDR3s include the opening cysteine and the closing phenylalanine or tryptophan. Each record gives: clone size, D gene, V gene, J gene, CDR3 DNA, CDR3 protein. The D gene is left open where the match is weak. Part of the rows lack a size; the others show once, few, many or a class for expanded clones.

>once|.|TRBV21-1|TRBJ2-2
TGTGCCAGCAGCAAACCCCCATGGGGGCCCTACACCGGGGAGCTGTTTTTT
CASSKPPWGPYTGELFF
>.|TRBD1|TRBV18|TRBJ2-1
TGTGCCAGCTCACTACAGGGGAATGAGCAGTTCTTC
CASSLQGNEQFF
>.|TRBD1|TRBV28|TRBJ1-2
TGTGCCAGCAGTTCCCCAGGGGGCGCAGGGTCTGTGGTTCTTGGCTACACCTTC
CASSSPGGAGSVVLGYTF
>.|.|TRBV7-9|TRBJ2-5
TGTGCCAGCAGCTTAGGCGGGATAGGACAAGAGACCCAGTACTTC
CASSLGGIGQETQYF
>.|TRBD1|TRBV15|TRBJ2-5
TGTGCCACCAGCAGAGGCTTTTTAAGGACAGGGCAAGAGACCCAGTACTTC
CATSRGFLRTGQETQYF
>.|TRBD1|TRBV29-1|TRBJ1-2
TGCAGCGTTGAGTCAGGGGGTGGCTACACCTTC
CSVESGGGYTF
>few|.|TRBV6-2/TRBV6-3|TRBJ1-5
TGTGCCAGCAGTTCCCGAGGACAGATCAATAGCAATCAGCCCCAGCATTTT
CASSSRGQINSNQPQHF
>.|.|TRBV2|TRBJ1-4
TGTGCCACCCAAAGACAGGCCTACCAAGGGGAAAAACTGTTTTTT
CATQRQAYQGEKLFF
>.|TRBD1|TRBV30|TRBJ1-2
TGTGCCTGGAGTCGACAGGGAATCTATGGCTACACCTTC
CAWSRQGIYGYTF
>.|TRBD2|TRBV7-3|TRBJ2-3
TGTGCCAGCAGCATTAGCGGGAGAAAGAAAGATACGCAGTATTTT
CASSISGRKKDTQYF
>.|.|TRBV2|TRBJ1-5
TGTGCCAGCCAAAAGAGTAGCAATCAGCCCCAGCATTTT
CASQKSSNQPQHF